Following are 10 T cell receptor beta chains from one sample sequenced in a study of vaccination effects on CD4 cells after COVID-19. Their target antigens are unknown. Antigen-specific CD4+ T cells expanded by the ViraFEST assay with viral peptide pools were then sequenced. When ten to eleven days of culture had elapsed, CD4+ T cells were isolated. Vaccine recipients had no previous SARS-CoV-2 infection; their nucleocapsid antibodies were negative. Libraries were prepared by immunoSEQ multiplex PCR; TCRdb keeps only in-frame clonotypes and omits some of them. Among roughly 30,000 clones listed, around three quarters were seen once. The sequencing here drew on CD4+ T cells from PBMCs cultured with HCoV-OC43 spike peptides, taken before COVID-19 vaccination. Subset specified: HCoV-OC43 spike overlapping peptide pool stimulation. These receptors all stem from a human donor who received a COVID-19 vaccine.

The chain carries TRBV12-3 or TRBV12-4 and TRBJ2-7; no definite D call. CDR3 size: 13 residues. The V and J ends lost 6 bases and 1 base respectively, with 10 bases between them. DNA of the CDR3: TGTGCCAGCAGCTACATGCCGTCCTACGAGCAGTACTTC. Amino acid sequence: CASSYMPSYEQYF.

The J gene is TRBJ2-7, the V gene TRBV7-9; no firm D call. Germline CDR1 and CDR2: SEHNR and FQNEAQ (reference sequence). The CDR3 loop spans 13 amino acids. Trimming took off 4 bases at V and 5 bases at J, with 12 bases between the two ends. This CDR3 is CASSSRTVDEQYF. In nucleotides, the CDR3 is TGTGCCAGCAGCTCCAGGACCGTAGACGAGCAGTACTTC.

The chain carries TRBV6-5 and TRBJ1-3, with TRBD1 identical over 7 bases. The CDR3 spans 14 residues. V was clipped by 7 bases and J by 2 bases; unmatched bases: 5. Germline V CDR1 and CDR2: MNHEY, SVGAGI. CDR3 loop: CASKKQGTGNTIYF. CDR3 nucleotides: TGTGCCAGCAAAAAACAGGGGACTGGAAACACCATATATTTT.

The chain uses TRBV12-3 or TRBV12-4 and TRBJ1-1; D ambiguous. This CDR3 comprises 12 residues. V dropped 3 bases and J dropped 7 bases, with 9 bases sitting between them. CDR3 loop: CASSLTKVEAFF. CDR3 coding DNA: TGTGCCAGCAGTTTGACAAAGGTTGAAGCTTTCTTT.

The V and J genes are TRBV5-5 and TRBJ2-1; D unclear. The CDR3 has 14 residues. V lost 4 bases, J lost 12 bases, and 20 bases lay in between. CDR1 and CDR2 from the germline V gene are SGHKS and YYEKEE (reference sequence). The CDR3 here is CASSPLGSEVGQFF. The DNA for the CDR3 is TGTGCCAGCAGCCCACTCGGGTCCGAGGTGGGGCAGTTCTTC.

CDR3 amino acids: CASGPLRLSGSTDTQYF. In DNA, the CDR3 is TGCGCCAGCGGTCCCCTCCGTCTTAGCGGTAGCACAGATACGCAGTATTTT. The gene calls are TRBV5-1 and TRBJ2-3; D is possibly TRBD2 (6 bases). CDR3 size: 17 residues. Looked up from germline, CDR1 is SGHRS and CDR2 is YFSETQ. V lost 7 bases, J lost 0 bases, and 21 bases lay in between.

The chain is built from TRBV7-9 and TRBJ1-2; a possible D gene is TRBD1 (5 bases). Germline assignment: CDR1 SEHNR and CDR2 FQNEAQ (reference sequence). V lost 6 bases and J 3 bases, leaving 8 bases between the germline ends. This CDR3 comprises 12 residues. The CDR3 nucleotides are TGTGCCAGCAGTCAAGGGGACTATGGCTACACCTTC. Its protein is CASSQGDYGYTF. Full variable domain (remainder filled in from reference TRBV7-9 and TRBJ1-2): DTGVSQNPRHKITKRGQNVTFRCDPISEHNRLYWYRQTLGQGPEFLTYFQNEAQLEKSRLLSDRFSAERPKGSFSTLEIQRTEQGDSAMYLCASSQGDYGYTFGSGTRLTVV.

This chain links TRBV29-1 with TRBJ2-1; the D gene is possibly TRBD2 (6 bases). Germline values: CDR1 SQVTM, CDR2 ANQGSEA. The germline V and J ends were trimmed by 5 bases and 5 bases, with 16 bases remaining between them. The CDR3 spans 14 residues. In DNA form, the CDR3 reads TGCAGCGTTCTAGAACTAGGGACTGACAATGAGCAGTTCTTC. It specifies CSVLELGTDNEQFF.

This rearrangement joins TRBV5-1 to TRBJ1-1; no clear D gene. Looked up from germline, CDR1 is SGHRS and CDR2 is YFSETQ. V was cut by 0 bases and J by 6 bases, with 6 bases left in between. The length of the CDR3 is 12 residues. CDR3 protein: CASSLDWAEAFF. In DNA form, the CDR3 reads TGCGCCAGCAGCTTGGACTGGGCTGAAGCTTTCTTT.

The CDR3 nucleotides are TGTGCCAGCACCTGGGACAATAACTATGGCTACACCTTC. The encoded protein is CASTWDNNYGYTF. This sequence joins TRBV6-5 and TRBJ1-2, with TRBD1 as a possible D gene (6 bases). Germline lookup yields CDR1 MNHEY and CDR2 SVGAGI. The CDR3 runs to 13 residues. Trimming removed 7 bases from V and 1 base from J, with 10 bases in between.